What follows are 6 T cell receptor beta chains derived from one specimen sequenced in a study of control samples from healthy donors and cancer patients. Only in-frame clones appear in the TCRdb table, and some are missing; sequencing was by immunoSEQ multiplex PCR. The repertoire holds about 71,000 clones, with approximately 89% as singletons. The material sequenced was PBMCs. These receptors were obtained from a man between 60 and 75 years old with lung cancer.

This clone was found a few times. The rearrangement joins TRBV15 to TRBJ1-5, with D tentatively TRBD1 (5 bases). There are 17 residues in the CDR3. V lost 4 bases to trimming and J lost 1 base, with 17 bases between them. Looked up from germline, CDR1 is LNHNV and CDR2 is YYDKDF (reference sequence). The CDR3 DNA sequence: TGTGCCACCAGCAAACCAGGGACGGGGAGAAGCAATCAGCCCCAGCATTTT. Its translation is CATSKPGTGRSNQPQHF.

V usage is TRBV10-3 and J usage is TRBJ2-5; D possibly corresponds to TRBD1 (5 bases). Between the trimmed V and J ends, which lost 9 bases and 3 bases, there was a span of 11 bases. The germline V gene encodes CDR1 ENHRY and CDR2 SYGVKD. The CDR3 loop spans 12 amino acids. This CDR3 reads CAIRGAEETQYF. The CDR3 DNA is TGTGCCATTAGGGGTGCCGAAGAGACCCAGTACTTC.

The J gene is TRBJ2-3, the V gene TRBV11-2, with a possible D match to TRBD2 (5 bases). CDR1 is SGHAT, CDR2 FQNNGV, per germline. The CDR3 spans 16 residues. Between the trimmed V and J ends, which lost 5 bases and 0 bases, there was a span of 15 bases. The CDR3 sequence is CASSISTRDSTDTQYF. CDR3 DNA sequence: TGTGCCAGCAGCATCTCCACACGGGATAGCACAGATACGCAGTATTTT.

The chain is built from TRBV18 and TRBJ2-3; the D gene is possibly TRBD2 (7 bases). The CDR3 is 16 amino acids. Trimming removed 3 bases at V and 0 bases at J, with 13 bases between. Germline V gene data show CDR1 as KGHSH and CDR2 as LQKENI. The CDR3, as DNA: TGTGCCAGCTCACCGGTCGCGGGGGCAAGCACAGATACGCAGTATTTT. Encoded protein: CASSPVAGASTDTQYF.

The CDR3, as DNA: TGCGCCAGCAGTGCTACAGGGGACTCTGAAGCTTTCTTT. Translated, it gives CASSATGDSEAFF. The gene calls are TRBV10-1 and TRBJ1-1, with TRBD1 matching 7 bases. Germline CDR1 WNHNN, CDR2 SYGVQD (reference sequence). V shed 4 bases, J shed 6 bases, and the junction held 5 bases outside the gene matches. CDR3 length: 13 residues.

The chain has TRBV5-1 and TRBJ2-5; 16 nucleotides agree with TRBD2. From germline, CDR1 is SGHRS and CDR2 YFSETQ. CDR3 length equals 17 residues. The V and J ends lost 2 bases and 1 base, in that order; junction bases with no gene match: 2. This CDR3 reads CASSLGTSGGAQETQYF. The CDR3, as DNA: TGCGCCAGCAGCTTAGGGACTAGCGGGGGGGCCCAAGAGACCCAGTACTTC.